These T cell receptor beta chains were read from a single sample in a study of tumor-infiltrating lymphocytes in primary liver carcinoma. MiXCR, run by TCRdb on the multiplex PCR reads, gives a single entry per CDR3 protein. This table has about 310,000 distinct CDR3 sequences, approximately 58% appearing once. What was sequenced was peripheral blood. The receptors derive from a woman aged 25-40 years with primary liver carcinoma and hepatitis B virus infection. Each CDR3 is given with its conserved first and last residue. The D gene is left open where the match is weak. Expanded clones get a size class; other rows say once, few or many, or leave the size out.

clone_size d_call j_call v_call cdr3_aa cdr3_nt
. TRBD2 TRBJ2-1 TRBV11-2 CASSLSSGSYGEQFF TGTGCCAGCAGCTTATCTAGCGGGAGCTACGGTGAGCAGTTCTTC
few . TRBJ2-4 TRBV6-6 CASSYSLSTGDDPRGAKNIQYF TGTGCCAGCAGTTACTCCCTCTCAACCGGGGACGACCCCCGGGGGGCCAAAAACATTCAGTACTTC
many TRBD1 TRBJ1-2 TRBV12-3/TRBV12-4 CASRQSGTGGAFYTF TGTGCCAGCAGGCAAAGCGGGACAGGGGGCGCCTTCTACACCTTC
. . TRBJ2-1 TRBV12-3/TRBV12-4 CASRGDRVTHNEQLF TGTGCCAGCAGGGGAGATAGGGTAACACACAATGAGCAGTTGTTC
many TRBD2 TRBJ2-7 TRBV4-3 CASSQKRGLAAYEQYF TGCGCCAGCAGCCAGAAGCGCGGGCTAGCGGCCTACGAGCAGTACTTC
. . TRBJ2-5 TRBV11-2 CASILEQGRWETQYF TGTGCCAGCATCTTAGAACAGGGAAGGTGGGAGACCCAGTATTTC
. . TRBJ1-2 TRBV11-2 CTSSLDHSPRGANYGYTF TGTACCAGCAGCTTAGATCATAGTCCCAGAGGGGCTAACTATGGCTACACCTTC
. TRBD2 TRBJ2-2 TRBV6-2/TRBV6-3 CASSYSLAGLLNNGELFF TGTGCCAGCAGTTACTCACTAGCGGGGCTCCTCAATAACGGGGAGCTGTTTTTT
. . TRBJ2-5 TRBV12-3/TRBV12-4 CANSTYPGSEETEYF TGTGCCAACAGTACCTATCCCGGGAGCGAAGAGACCGAGTACTTC
. TRBD1 TRBJ2-1 TRBV5-4 CASSSPGQGLNEQFF TGTGCCAGCAGCTCCCCGGGACAGGGTTTGAATGAGCAGTTCTTC
. . TRBJ2-7 TRBV21-1 CARTERSVGSPYEQYF TGTGCCAGAACCGAACGGTCGGTAGGGAGCCCCTACGAGCAGTACTTC
. TRBD2 TRBJ2-7 TRBV28 CVSKDLGLAATYERYF TGTGTCAGTAAGGACTTGGGACTAGCGGCGACCTACGAGCGGTACTTC
. . TRBJ2-1 TRBV14 CASSQESWGPSSYNEQFF TGTGCCAGCAGCCAAGAGTCTTGGGGCCCGAGCTCCTACAATGAGCAGTTCTTC
. . TRBJ2-1 TRBV4-3 CASTQEKEGRKRFF TGCGCCAGCACCCAAGAGAAGGAAGGCAGAAAGCGGTTCTTC
few . TRBJ2-5 TRBV4-3 CASSQDWEETQYF TGCGCCAGCAGCCAAGATTGGGAGGAGACCCAGTACTTC
many . TRBJ2-2 TRBV29-1 CSVLPLNTGELFF TGCAGCGTTTTACCGTTGAACACCGGGGAGCTGTTTTTT
. TRBD1 TRBJ1-1 TRBV7-8 CASSFGQAGAEAFF TGTGCCAGCAGCTTCGGACAGGCGGGAGCTGAAGCTTTCTTT
many . TRBJ2-7 TRBV11-3 CASSLKNYYEQYF TGTGCCAGCAGCCTGAAAAACTACTACGAGCAGTACTTC
. TRBD2 TRBJ2-7 TRBV12-3/TRBV12-4 CASRLSGSPFYEQYF TGTGCCAGCAGATTAAGCGGGAGTCCTTTCTACGAGCAGTACTTC
few . TRBJ2-7 TRBV10-3 CAISPLYEQYF TGTGCCATCAGCCCTCTATACGAGCAGTACTTC
few TRBD2 TRBJ2-1 TRBV29-1 CSAILAGYNEQFF TGCAGCGCCATACTAGCGGGATACAATGAGCAGTTCTTC
. . TRBJ2-7 TRBV5-4 CASRAGLGSYEQYF TGCGCCAGCAGGGCGGGACTGGGGTCCTACGAGCAGTACTTC
many . TRBJ2-2 TRBV4-3 CASSQRVGNTGELFF TGCGCCAGCAGCCAACGAGTGGGGAACACCGGGGAGCTGTTTTTT
few . TRBJ1-4 TRBV4-1 CASSQGWTATNEKLFF TGCGCCAGCAGCCAAGGCTGGACGGCAACTAATGAAAAACTGTTTTTT
. . TRBJ2-1 TRBV6-4 CASRGRIGEGQFF TGTGCCAGCAGGGGGAGGATAGGCGAAGGGCAGTTCTTC
. TRBD2 TRBJ2-7 TRBV4-1 CAGSQVKAGSYEQYF TGCGCCGGCAGCCAAGTGAAAGCGGGATCCTACGAGCAGTACTTC
. . TRBJ2-7 TRBV4-1 CASSHGDGNLPPYEQYF TGCGCCAGCAGCCATGGGGACGGGAATCTTCCCCCCTACGAGCAGTACTTC
. . TRBJ2-5 TRBV4-2 CASSPLRSMWETQYF TGTGCCAGCAGCCCCTTACGGAGTATGTGGGAGACCCAGTACTTC
. TRBD1 TRBJ1-1 TRBV28 CASRLRTGGIVNTEAFF TGTGCCAGCAGACTCCGGACAGGGGGAATCGTTAACACTGAAGCTTTCTTT
. . TRBJ2-1 TRBV11-2 CASSLAPVGAWNEQFF TGTGCCAGCAGCTTAGCGCCGGTGGGCGCGTGGAATGAACAGTTCTTC
. . TRBJ2-3 TRBV4-1 CASSRSPGSTDTRYF TGCGCCAGCAGCCGATCTCCCGGGAGCACAGATACGCGGTATTTT
. . TRBJ1-5 TRBV25-1 CASSDPLPGGGGRQPQHF TGTGCCAGCAGTGATCCCCTCCCCGGGGGAGGGGGTCGGCAGCCCCAGCATTTT
. . TRBJ2-2 TRBV6-5 CASRYSGAWIGRAGELFF TGTGCCAGTAGATACAGTGGTGCGTGGATCGGAAGGGCCGGGGAGCTGTTTTTT
. . TRBJ2-1 TRBV6-1 CASSVVVPDQFF TGTGCCAGCAGTGTAGTGGTTCCTGACCAGTTCTTC
few . TRBJ2-3 TRBV4-3 CASSRLKEGDWTDTQYF TGCGCCAGCAGCCGCCTCAAGGAAGGGGACTGGACAGATACGCAGTATTTT
. TRBD1 TRBJ2-1 TRBV12-3/TRBV12-4 CASSQDRSSYNEQFF TGTGCCAGCAGTCAGGACAGGTCCTCCTACAATGAGCAGTTCTTC
many TRBD1 TRBJ2-7 TRBV29-1 CSAARGDRVNEQYF TGCAGCGCCGCCAGGGGGGACAGGGTAAACGAGCAGTACTTC
. TRBD1 TRBJ2-1 TRBV12-3/TRBV12-4 CASSLTGAPGDEQFF TGTGCCAGCAGCCTGACAGGGGCGCCAGGGGACGAGCAGTTCTTC
many . TRBJ2-1 TRBV11-2 CASSSRKGEQFF TGTGCCAGCAGCTCGAGAAAGGGTGAGCAGTTCTTC
. . TRBJ2-1 TRBV11-2 CASSRTTKSSHNEQFF TGTGCCAGCAGCCGTACTACCAAAAGCTCCCACAATGAGCAGTTCTTC
many . TRBJ1-4 TRBV29-1 CSVLNEKLFF TGCAGCGTCCTTAATGAAAAACTGTTTTTT
few . TRBJ2-3 TRBV6-5 CASSYSIGLPDTQYF TGTGCCAGCAGTTACTCGATAGGACTCCCAGATACGCAGTATTTT
few . TRBJ2-3 TRBV6-5 CASSYSAASTDTQYF TGTGCCAGCAGTTACTCGGCGGCTAGCACAGATACGCAGTATTTT
. . TRBJ1-5 TRBV6-6 CANSYPDRSNQPQHF TGTGCCAACAGTTACCCGGACAGAAGCAATCAGCCCCAGCATTTT
. TRBD2 TRBJ2-5 TRBV11-2 CTSSTRLARETQYF TGTACCAGCAGCACACGACTAGCAAGGGAGACCCAGTACTTC
few TRBD2 TRBJ2-2 TRBV30 CAWIAGGNTGELFF TGTGCCTGGATAGCGGGAGGGAACACCGGGGAGCTGTTTTTT
many . TRBJ1-3 TRBV12-3/TRBV12-4 CASSLRGTPGNTIYF TGTGCCAGCAGTTTACGTGGGACCCCAGGAAACACCATATATTTT
. . TRBJ2-5 TRBV6-1 CATSRWRVESQYF TGTGCCACCAGTCGGTGGAGGGTGGAGTCCCAGTACTTC
few TRBD2 TRBJ2-1 TRBV4-2 CASSQGWGSGSLSYNEQFF TGTGCCAGCAGCCAAGGGTGGGGTAGCGGGAGCCTATCCTACAATGAGCAGTTCTTC
. TRBD2 TRBJ2-1 TRBV12-3/TRBV12-4 CASTHLRLAGYNEPFF TGTGCCAGCACCCACCTACGACTAGCGGGCTACAATGAGCCGTTCTTC
. TRBD2 TRBJ2-5 TRBV6-5 CATFATSRIEAQYF TGTGCCACCTTCGCGACTAGCAGGATAGAGGCCCAGTACTTC
. . TRBJ1-6 TRBV30 CAWSVGLGFSSPLHF TGTGCCTGGAGTGTGGGCTTGGGGTTTTCCTCACCCCTCCACTTT
. . TRBJ1-6 TRBV12-3/TRBV12-4 CVSAFRGRNSPLHF TGTGTCAGCGCCTTCAGGGGTCGGAATTCACCCCTCCACTTC
many . TRBJ2-1 TRBV11-3 CASKGVVSYNEQFF TGTGCCAGCAAGGGAGTAGTCTCCTACAATGAGCAGTTCTTC
many . TRBJ1-4 TRBV5-5 CASSFVRTNEKLFF TGTGCCAGCAGCTTCGTACGAACTAATGAAAAACTGTTTTTT
. TRBD2 TRBJ2-3 TRBV23-1 CANSQSENGRATDTQYF TGCGCCAACAGTCAATCGGAGAACGGGAGGGCCACAGATACGCAGTATTTT
many . TRBJ1-5 TRBV6-2/TRBV6-3 CASSHGGLGQPQHF TGTGCCAGCAGCCACGGGGGGCTGGGTCAGCCCCAGCATTTT
. . TRBJ1-1 TRBV7-9 CASTGTATRTSEVFF TGTGCCAGCACCGGAACAGCCACTCGAACATCTGAAGTTTTCTTT
. TRBD2 TRBJ2-1 TRBV14 CVSSQGSGRAREQFF TGTGTCAGCAGCCAAGGTAGCGGGAGGGCGCGTGAGCAGTTCTTC
once . TRBJ1-1 TRBV6-2/TRBV6-3 CAGSLRQSAEAFF TGTGCCGGCAGTCTTCGACAGTCGGCTGAAGCTTTCTTT